This T cell receptor beta chain was documented in a study of PD-L1 blockade in urothelial cancer. The CDR3 contains 14 residues. Per the germline V gene, CDR1 is SNHLY and CDR2 is FYNNEI. V trimming: 6 bases; J trimming: 9 bases; junction bases outside the gene matches: 9. Locally advanced or metastatic urothelial carcinoma affected all patients. This table comes from immunoSEQ multiplex PCR, and its TCRdb copy is limited to in-frame clones, with some not included. There are 38,000 or so clones in the sample; 80% to 90% occur only once, and about a sixth lies in the top ten. The chain recombines TRBV2 with TRBJ2-4; 9 bases fit TRBD1. This clonotype originated in a man in his sixties with urothelial cancer. Sequencing was performed on PBMCs, taken around atezolizumab (anti-PD-L1) treatment. As DNA, the CDR3 is TGTGCCAGCAGGGGGGACAGGGATTTCGCCATTCAGTACTTC. Translating gives CASRGDRDFAIQYF.